This T cell receptor (beta chain) was observed in a study of regulatory T cells in long-lasting Graves disease. This clonotype was found many times. Germline V gives CDR1 MNHNS, CDR2 SASEGT. Trimming left V 6 bases short and J 0 bases short, with 9 bases between. This CDR3 comprises 15 residues. The time point: newly diagnosed GD, antithyroid drugs for less than 3 months. Extracted RNA from PBMCs served as the source of the TCR library. Libraries of TCR beta came from iRepertoire HTBI primers plus Arm-PCR of CDR3 regions. TCRdb re-analysed the multiplex PCR reads in MiXCR, keeping a single row per CDR3 protein. The sample holds hundreds of thousands of distinct CDR3 sequences; approximately 15% are singletons and the top ten take approximately 7.8%. These data also formed part of another study, on T cells in Graves' hyperthyroidism and ophthalmopathy.

The chain combines TRBV6-1 with TRBJ1-6; unclear D gene. The input for sequencing was peripheral blood mononuclear cells (PBMCs), taken at new diagnosis, from a patient treated with antithyroid drugs. This clonotype originated in a woman aged 40 to 49 with Graves disease. The CDR3 DNA follows: TGTGCCAGCAGGACCTCGGGCTCCTATAATTCACCCCTCCACTTT. As protein: CASRTSGSYNSPLHF.